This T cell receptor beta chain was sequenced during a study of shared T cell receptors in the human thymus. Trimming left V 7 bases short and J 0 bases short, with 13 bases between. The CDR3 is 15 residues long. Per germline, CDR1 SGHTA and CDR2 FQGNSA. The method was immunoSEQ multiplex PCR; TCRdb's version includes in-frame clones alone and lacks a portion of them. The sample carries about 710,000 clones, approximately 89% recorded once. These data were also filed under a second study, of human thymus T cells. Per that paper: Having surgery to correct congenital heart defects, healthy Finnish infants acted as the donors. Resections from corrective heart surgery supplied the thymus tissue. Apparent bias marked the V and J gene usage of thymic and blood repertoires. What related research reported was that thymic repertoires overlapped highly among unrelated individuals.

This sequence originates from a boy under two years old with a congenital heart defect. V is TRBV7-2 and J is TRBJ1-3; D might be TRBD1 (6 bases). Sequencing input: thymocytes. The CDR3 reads CASTDSPTSGNTIYF. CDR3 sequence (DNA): TGTGCCAGCACGGACAGCCCAACCTCTGGAAACACCATATATTTT. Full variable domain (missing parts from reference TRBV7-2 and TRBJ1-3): GAGVSQSPSNKVTEKGKDVELRCDPISGHTALYWYRQSLGQGLEFLIYFQGNSAPDKSGLPSDRFSAERTGGSVSTLTIQRTQQEDSAVYLCASTDSPTSGNTIYFGEGSWLTVV.